This entry features one T cell receptor beta chain sequence. This specimen belongs to a study of blood T cell repertoires in COVID-19. Study-level information: The United States, Italy and Spain supplied acute and convalescent COVID-19 samples.

As originally analysed: Nucleated cell number was recorded as an estimate derived from reference gene primer amplification. Clones were read by immunoSEQ multiplex PCR, and TCRdb kept only the in-frame ones, dropping some. The V and J calls and clone size were taken over from that table, and D and trimming were inferred from the DNA. The sample gives 200,000 to 250,000 clones, roughly nine tenths of which show up once; 2% to 2.5% is in the top ten. V lost 3 bases, J lost 7 bases, and 7 bases stayed unmatched. The CDR3 contains 13 residues. CDR1 and CDR2 (germline): DFQATT, SNEGSKA (reference sequence).

The material sequenced was peripheral blood. The chain carries TRBV20-1 and TRBJ2-7; 9 bases are shared with TRBD2. The sequence derives from a woman in her forties or fifties with acute or convalescent COVID-19. CDR3 sequence (DNA): TGCAGTGCTAGTATCATCAGCGGGAGGGAGCAGTACTTC. Protein sequence: CSASIISGREQYF.